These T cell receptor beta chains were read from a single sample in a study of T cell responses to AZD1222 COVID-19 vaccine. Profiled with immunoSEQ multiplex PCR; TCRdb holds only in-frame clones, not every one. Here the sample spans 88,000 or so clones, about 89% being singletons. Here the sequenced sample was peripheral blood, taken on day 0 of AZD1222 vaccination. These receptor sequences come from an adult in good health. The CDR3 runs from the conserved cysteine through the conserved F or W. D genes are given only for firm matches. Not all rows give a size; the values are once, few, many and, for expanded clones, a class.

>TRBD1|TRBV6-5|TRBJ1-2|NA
CASNSGQRNYGYTF
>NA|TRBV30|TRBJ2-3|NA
CAWSVRGRGAQYF
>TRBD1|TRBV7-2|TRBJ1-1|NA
CASSSITGDTEAFF
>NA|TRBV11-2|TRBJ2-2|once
CASSLRPGTQFTGELFF
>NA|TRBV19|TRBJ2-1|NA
CASSQGGAYNEQFF
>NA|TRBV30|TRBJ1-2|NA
CAWTLRGGSYGYTF
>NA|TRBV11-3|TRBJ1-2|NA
CASSLDEGPFLGYTF
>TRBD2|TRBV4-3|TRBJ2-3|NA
CASSQAWTSGGEDTQYF
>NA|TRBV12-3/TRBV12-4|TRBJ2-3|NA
CASREGTNTQYF
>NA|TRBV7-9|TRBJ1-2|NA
CASSELSRTADSGYTF
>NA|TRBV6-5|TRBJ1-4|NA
CASSYSRGDEKLFF
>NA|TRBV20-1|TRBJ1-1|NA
CSASTPGKHEAFF
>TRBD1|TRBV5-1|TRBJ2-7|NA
CASSLAQGAQEQYF
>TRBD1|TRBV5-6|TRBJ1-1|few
CASSLGQVNTEAFF
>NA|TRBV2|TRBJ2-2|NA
CASRYGLQVDTGELFF
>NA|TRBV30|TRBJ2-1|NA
CAWSIGGGNEQFF
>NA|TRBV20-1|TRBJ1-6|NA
CSASGGWGNSPLHF
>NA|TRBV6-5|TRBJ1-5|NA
CASSYGHPLSNQPQHF
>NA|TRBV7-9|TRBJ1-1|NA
CASSAPPARRMNTEAFF
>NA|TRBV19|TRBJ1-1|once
CASSMLLLNTEAFF
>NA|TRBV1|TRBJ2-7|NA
CTSSQPRLGEGHRYEQYF
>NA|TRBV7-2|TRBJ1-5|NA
CASSSTGASYSNQPQHF
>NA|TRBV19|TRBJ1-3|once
CASSISYSVPGNTIYF
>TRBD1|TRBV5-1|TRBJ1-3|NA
CASSSDTGAGNTIYF
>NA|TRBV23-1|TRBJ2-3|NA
CASSQLAGRESPDTQYF
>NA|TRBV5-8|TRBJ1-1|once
CASSLGVNTEAFF
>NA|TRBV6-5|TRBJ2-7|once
CASSYDGAVSEQYF
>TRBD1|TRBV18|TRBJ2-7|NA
CASSPAVEAGGYEQYF
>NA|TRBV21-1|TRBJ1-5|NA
CASSKALVDRDRGGSNQPQHF
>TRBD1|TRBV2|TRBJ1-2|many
CASSGGQGGDYGYTF
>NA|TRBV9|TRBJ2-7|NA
CASSVTGLANEQYF